These 26 T cell receptor beta chains share one sample of origin, sequenced in a study of Graves' ophthalmopathy and Graves' hyperthyroidism. The TCR beta CDR3 regions underwent amplification from RNA transcripts. First-round RT-PCR relied on HTBI primers, and a second-round multiplex PCR came next. TCRdb redid the calling of the multiplex PCR reads with MiXCR, one entry per CDR3 protein. This table holds around 600,000 distinct CDR3 sequences, about 38% found once. The sequencing sample was made of peripheral blood. These receptors came from an adult man with Graves' ophthalmopathy.

As DNA, the CDR3 is TGTGCCAGCAGCAAGGACCCGGGGCCAACTAACTATGGCTACACCTTC. Translation: CASSKDPGPTNYGYTF. This chain links TRBV7-2 with TRBJ1-2; a possible D gene is TRBD1 (5 bases). The CDR3 covers 16 residues. Germline CDR1 reads SGHTA; CDR2 reads FQGNSA. V lost 5 bases and J lost 0, with 16 bases in between. Complete variable domain (other parts from reference TRBV7-2 and TRBJ1-2): GAGVSQSPSNKVTEKGKDVELRCDPISGHTALYWYRQSLGQGLEFLIYFQGNSAPDKSGLPSDRFSAERTGGSVSTLTIQRTQQEDSAVYLCASSKDPGPTNYGYTFGSGTRLTVV.

This clonotype appeared many times. This chain links TRBV12-3 or TRBV12-4 with TRBJ1-1, with D maybe TRBD1 (6 bases). There are 15 residues in the CDR3. Trimming cost V 5 bases and J 0 bases, with 13 bases left between them. The CDR3 region has the DNA TGTGCCAGCAGTCTAGGACAGCACTTGAACACTGAAGCTTTCTTT. Its protein is CASSLGQHLNTEAFF.

Regarding this clonotype: The junction departs from the called germline gene at one end, perhaps through a read error. V usage is TRBV7-2 and J usage is TRBJ1-2, with TRBD1 as a possible D gene (6 bases). CDR1 and CDR2 from the germline V gene are SGHTA and FQGNSA. CDR3 length equals 13 residues. DNA for the CDR3: TGTGCCAGCAGTGCGACAGGTCAGGATGGCTGCACCTTC. It encodes CASSATGQDGCTF.

This clonotype has just one count. Being one base from a much bigger clone, this may be a read error. The rearrangement joins TRBV20-1 to TRBJ1-2; D perhaps matches TRBD1 (5 bases). Per the germline V gene, CDR1 is DFQATT and CDR2 is SNEGSKA (reference sequence). CDR3 length: 15 amino acids. V shed 5 bases and J shed 0 bases, with 16 bases lying between them. Here the CDR3 DNA reads TGCAGTGCTGGGGGTACGGGGAAAACTAACTATGGCTACACCTTC. Amino acids: CSAGGTGKTNYGYTF.

This clonotype was observed a few times. The J gene is TRBJ2-7, the V gene TRBV20-1; D perhaps matches TRBD1 (5 bases). The CDR3 is 14 amino acids. CDR1 and CDR2 from the germline V gene are DFQATT and SNEGSKA (reference sequence). Trimming cost V 3 bases and J 2 bases, with 14 bases left between them. This chain's CDR3 is CSASEWQGTYEQYF. CDR3 in DNA: TGCAGTGCTAGCGAGTGGCAGGGAACCTACGAGCAGTACTTC.

The V gene is TRBV25-1, the J gene TRBJ1-3; D ambiguous. CDR1 and CDR2 from the germline V gene are MGHDK and SYGVNS. This CDR3 spans 15 amino acids. Trimming took off 2 bases at V and 0 bases at J, with 8 bases between the two ends. CDR3 region: CASSETGSSGNTIYF. In DNA, the CDR3 is TGTGCCAGCAGTGAAACGGGTAGCTCTGGAAACACCATATATTTT.

This clonotype was counted many times. The chain uses TRBV7-2 and TRBJ1-4; 7 bases match TRBD1. This CDR3 region has 14 residues. J lost 7 bases, V lost 6 bases, and 8 bases had no gene match. The V gene's germline CDR1 is SGHTA and CDR2 FQGNSA. CDR3 in amino acids: CASRVETGSEKLFF. CDR3 DNA: TGTGCCAGCAGAGTAGAGACAGGGAGTGAAAAACTGTTTTTT.

The rearrangement joins TRBV29-1 to TRBJ2-5; 9 bases are shared with TRBD1. V shed 7 bases, J shed 4 bases, and the junction held 4 bases outside the gene matches. The CDR3 contains 12 residues. Germline lookup yields CDR1 SQVTM and CDR2 ANQGSEA. The CDR3 coding sequence is TGCAGCGCTATACAGGGGGCAGAGACCCAGTACTTC. This translates into CSAIQGAETQYF.

In regard to this clonotype: A much bigger clone sits one base away, suggesting this may be a read error. J is TRBJ2-7 and V is TRBV4-2; 10 bases match TRBD2. CDR3 length: 16 residues. From germline, CDR1 is LGHNA and CDR2 YNFKEQ. CDR3 protein: CANSQDPSGSSYEQYF. The CDR3 nucleotides are TGTGCCAACAGCCAAGACCCTAGCGGGAGCTCCTACGAGCAGTACTTC.

This clonotype was detected a few times. The rearrangement links TRBV10-2 to TRBJ1-1; tentative D call: TRBD1 (6 bases). V dropped 1 base and J dropped 7 bases, with 10 bases sitting between them. CDR1 is WSHSY and CDR2 is SAAADI in the germline V gene. The CDR3 has 13 amino acids. CDR3 amino acids: CASSELGAGEAFF. The CDR3 DNA reads as TGCGCCAGCAGTGAGTTGGGGGCGGGTGAAGCTTTCTTT.

The chain couples TRBV7-9 to TRBJ2-6; 10 bases match TRBD1. This CDR3 comprises 17 residues. With V trimmed by 6 bases and J by 3 bases, 8 bases remained unmatched. CDR1 and CDR2 (germline): SEHNR, FQNEAQ (reference sequence). The CDR3 DNA reads as TGTGCCAGCAGTTCCAGACAGGGGGCTATTGGGGCCAACGTCCTGACTTTC. Amino acids: CASSSRQGAIGANVLTF.

This sequence joins TRBV29-1 and TRBJ1-1; D might be TRBD1 (5 bases). Germline V CDR1 and CDR2: SQVTM, ANQGSEA. Trimming cost V 3 bases and J 11 bases, with 19 bases left between them. The CDR3 loop spans 13 amino acids. The CDR3 protein is CSVETPERGAAFF. CDR3 nucleotide sequence: TGCAGCGTTGAGACGCCTGAAAGGGGTGCGGCTTTCTTT.

This clonotype was counted ten times or more. This chain joins TRBV20-1 and TRBJ1-5; D is perhaps TRBD1 (5 bases). The CDR3 has 14 amino acids. The V gene's germline CDR1 is DFQATT and CDR2 SNEGSKA (reference sequence). With 4 bases removed from V and 0 bases from J, the gap between germline ends came to 10 bases. This chain's CDR3 is CSAMTGASNQPQHF. CDR3 bases: TGCAGTGCTATGACTGGGGCTAGCAATCAGCCCCAGCATTTT.

The rearrangement links TRBV19 to TRBJ1-2, with unresolved D. The CDR3 extends over 16 amino acids. From germline, CDR1 is LNHDA and CDR2 SQIVND (reference sequence). V lost 6 bases to trimming and J lost 0 bases, with 17 bases between them. The CDR3 loop is CASSPAGQKANYGYTF. As DNA, the CDR3 is TGTGCCAGTAGCCCAGCGGGCCAGAAAGCTAACTATGGCTACACCTTC.

This rearrangement joins TRBV24-1 to TRBJ1-2; 8 bases are shared with TRBD1. The CDR3 is made up of 15 amino acids. The V gene's germline CDR1 is KGHDR and CDR2 SFDVKD. V dropped 3 bases and J dropped 3; count of bases not matched to a gene: 5. The CDR3 spells CATSDQGAMDYGYTF. In DNA, the CDR3 is TGTGCCACCAGTGATCAGGGGGCTATGGACTATGGCTACACCTTC.

In the case of this clonotype: Compared with germline, one end of the junction differs, possibly owing to a read error. This chain joins TRBV7-9 and TRBJ2-7; 9 nucleotides agree with TRBD2. This CDR3 has 17 amino acids. CDR1 and CDR2 (germline): SEHNR, FQNEAQ (reference sequence). The CDR3 region is CASSLGWSGRLGGEQYF. For the CDR3, the DNA is TGCGCCAGCAGCCTCGGTTGGAGCGGGAGGCTCGGGGGCGAGCAGTACTTC.

About this clonotype itself: The CDR3 end shows no conserved phenylalanine or tryptophan, and so a read error is likely. The chain recombines TRBV29-1 with TRBJ2-5, with 7 bases aligning to TRBD1. Germline V CDR1 and CDR2: SQVTM, ANQGSEA. J was trimmed by 4 bases and V by 2 bases; bases with no gene match: 4. The length of the CDR3 is 13 residues. The CDR3 protein is CSVERGQGETQYS. The CDR3 nucleotides are TGCAGCGTTGAAAGGGGGCAGGGAGAGACCCAGTACTCC.

This clonotype was seen a handful of times. V gene TRBV6-5 combines with J gene TRBJ1-1, with a weak D call TRBD1 (5 bases). Trimming left V 2 bases short and J 3 bases short, with 25 bases between. The CDR3 is 19 residues long. CDR1 is MNHEY, CDR2 SVGAGI, per germline. The CDR3 loop is CASSYRLRGAVASDTEAFF. CDR3 nucleotide sequence: TGTGCCAGCAGTTACCGGCTACGGGGCGCCGTCGCTTCGGACACTGAAGCTTTCTTT.

This clonotype was observed at least ten times. The chain combines TRBV29-1 with TRBJ1-6, with TRBD1 matching over 11 bases. Germline assignment: CDR1 SQVTM and CDR2 ANQGSEA. V lost 7 bases and J lost 10; bases outside the gene matches: 12. This CDR3 region has 15 residues. Here the CDR3 DNA reads TGCAGCGCCTCGGACAGGGGGCGCGTGCAATCACCCCTCCACTTT. It encodes CSASDRGRVQSPLHF.

The chain joins TRBV25-1 to TRBJ2-3; 7 bases align to TRBD2. Germline CDR1 and CDR2: MGHDK and SYGVNS. This CDR3 is built from 15 residues. Trimming removed 6 bases from V and 2 bases from J; junction bases left unmatched: 8. The CDR3 nucleotides are TGTGCCAGCAGCCGAGTAGCGGGCGACACAGATACGCAGTATTTT. This gives the protein CASSRVAGDTDTQYF.

About this clonotype itself: A read error may account for a junction end that differs from germline. The chain recombines TRBV6-6 with TRBJ1-5; no firm D call. Germline CDR1 MNHNY, CDR2 SVGAGI (reference sequence). The CDR3 is 14 amino acids. In nucleotides, the CDR3 is TGTGCCAGCAGCCGCACGGATAGCATTCAGCCCCAGCATTTT. Amino acids: CASSRTDSIQPQHF.

A single count supports this clonotype. The J gene is TRBJ1-2, the V gene TRBV7-9, with a possible D match to TRBD1 (5 bases). Deletions cut 5 bases from V and 5 bases from J, with 15 bases between. The CDR3 contains 14 residues. The V gene's germline CDR1 is SEHNR and CDR2 FQNEAQ (reference sequence). CDR3 sequence: CASSSGGEVYGYTF. The DNA for the CDR3 is TGTGCCAGCAGCAGTGGGGGAGAGGTTTATGGCTACACCTTC. Drawing the rest from reference TRBV7-9 and TRBJ1-2, the complete variable domain is DTGVSQNPRHKITKRGQNVTFRCDPISEHNRLYWYRQTLGQGPEFLTYFQNEAQLEKSRLLSDRFSAERPKGSFSTLEIQRTEQGDSAMYLCASSSGGEVYGYTFGSGTRLTVV.

This chain uses TRBV11-1 with TRBJ1-6; the match to TRBD1 covers 10 bases. This CDR3 is built from 17 residues. Trimming cost V 6 bases and J 4 bases; bases outside gene matches: 9. Per germline, CDR1 SGHAT and CDR2 FQDESV (reference sequence). Here the CDR3 reads CASRSDRGFLYNSPLHF. CDR3 DNA sequence: TGTGCCAGCAGGTCGGACAGGGGGTTCTTATATAATTCACCCCTCCACTTT.

V usage is TRBV30 and J usage is TRBJ2-7; D is ambiguous. V lost 0 bases, J lost 3 bases, and 12 bases lay in between. Germline loops: CDR1 GTSNPN, CDR2 SVGIG (reference sequence). The CDR3 covers 14 residues. CDR3 DNA sequence: TGTGCCTGGAGTGTGGGCGGACGCAACTACGAGCAGTACTTC. It translates to CAWSVGGRNYEQYF.

A word on this clonotype: A much larger clonotype is one base distant, so this may be a read error. Given the absence of the conserved phenylalanine or tryptophan at the CDR3 end, a read error is likely. The CDR3 is CASSSWTGVDGYTL. The DNA of the CDR3 is TGTGCCAGCAGTTCCTGGACAGGGGTCGATGGCTACACCCTC. The chain joins TRBV10-3 to TRBJ1-2; TRBD1 matches 9 bases. CDR3 length: 14 residues. CDR1 and CDR2 (germline): ENHRY, SYGVKD.

As DNA, the CDR3 is TGTGCCAGCAGCTTAGTGACTAGCGGGGGGGCAAGCGGTGAGACCCAGTACTTC. Encoded protein: CASSLVTSGGASGETQYF. This chain joins TRBV7-9 and TRBJ2-5; 14 positions match TRBD2. Trimming at V came to 1 base and at J to 5 bases, leaving 9 bases not matched to a gene. CDR3 length equals 18 residues. Germline values: CDR1 SEHNR, CDR2 FQNEAQ (reference sequence).